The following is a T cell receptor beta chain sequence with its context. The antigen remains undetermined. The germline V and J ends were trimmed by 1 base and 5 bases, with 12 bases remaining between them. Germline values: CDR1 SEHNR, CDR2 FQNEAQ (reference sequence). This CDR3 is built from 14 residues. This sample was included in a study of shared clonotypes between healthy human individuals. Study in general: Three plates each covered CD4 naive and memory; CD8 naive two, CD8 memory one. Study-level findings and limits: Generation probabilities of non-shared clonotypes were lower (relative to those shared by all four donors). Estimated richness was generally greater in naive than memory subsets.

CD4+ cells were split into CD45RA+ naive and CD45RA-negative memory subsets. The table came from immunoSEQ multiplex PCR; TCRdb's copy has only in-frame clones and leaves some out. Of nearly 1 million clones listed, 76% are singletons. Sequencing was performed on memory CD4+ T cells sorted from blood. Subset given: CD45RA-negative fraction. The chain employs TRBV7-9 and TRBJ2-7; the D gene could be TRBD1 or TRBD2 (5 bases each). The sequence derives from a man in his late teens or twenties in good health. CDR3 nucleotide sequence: TGTGCCAGCAGCTTAGTATCAGGGAGCCACGAGCAGTACTTC. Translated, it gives CASSLVSGSHEQYF.